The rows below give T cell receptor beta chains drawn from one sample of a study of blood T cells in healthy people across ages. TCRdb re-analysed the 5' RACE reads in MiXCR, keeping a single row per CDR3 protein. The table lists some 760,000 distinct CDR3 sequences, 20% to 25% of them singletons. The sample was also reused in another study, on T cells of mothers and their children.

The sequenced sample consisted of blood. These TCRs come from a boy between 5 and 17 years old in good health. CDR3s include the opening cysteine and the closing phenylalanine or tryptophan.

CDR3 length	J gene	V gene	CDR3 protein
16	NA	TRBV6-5	CASSYSVTGRGSEQYF
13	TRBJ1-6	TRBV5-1	CASSLEWDSPLHF
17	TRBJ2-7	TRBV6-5	CASSYGEGVMSSYEQYF
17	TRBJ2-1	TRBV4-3	CASSQGLAGTSYNEQFF
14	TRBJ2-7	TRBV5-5	CASSLGLAGEKQYF
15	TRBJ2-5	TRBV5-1	CASSLGPRDLETQYF
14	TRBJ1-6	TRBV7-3	CASSVGQGNSPLHF
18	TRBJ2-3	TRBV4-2	CASSQDGLAGGFTDTQYF
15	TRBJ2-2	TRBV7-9	CASSFPSSVTGELFF
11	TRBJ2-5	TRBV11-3	CASSSTMAQYF
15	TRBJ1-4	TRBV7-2	CASSPGTGGGEKLFF
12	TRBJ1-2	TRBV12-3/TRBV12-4	CASRRSLGGYTF
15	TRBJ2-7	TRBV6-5	CANSYRGDRGYEQYF
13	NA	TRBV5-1	CASRGRASKTQYF
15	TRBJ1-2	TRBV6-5	CASSYMGGSPEGYTF
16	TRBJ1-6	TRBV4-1	CASSQEGGVDNSPLHF
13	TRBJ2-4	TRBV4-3	CASSQRTGAVQYF
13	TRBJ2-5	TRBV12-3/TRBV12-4	CASSSGGAETQYF
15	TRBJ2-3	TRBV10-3	CAISGLAVGTDTQYF
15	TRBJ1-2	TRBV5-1	CASSSRGDSPYGYTF
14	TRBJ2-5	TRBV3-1	CASSHLAGDQTQYF
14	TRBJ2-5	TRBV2	CASSELGVQETQYF
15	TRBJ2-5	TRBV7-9	CASSPRDLGGETQYF
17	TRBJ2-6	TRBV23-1	CASSRPGRSSGANVLTF
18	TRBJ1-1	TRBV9	CASSAGTGGGSLDTEAFF
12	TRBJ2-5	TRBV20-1	CSAPQAGETQYF
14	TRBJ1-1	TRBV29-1	CSVVRTGGATEAFF
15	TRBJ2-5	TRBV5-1	CASSLVAGGKETQYF
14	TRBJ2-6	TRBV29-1	CSVVEFSGANVLTF
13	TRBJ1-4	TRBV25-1	CASSEIDGEKLFF
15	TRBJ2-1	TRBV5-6	CASSLGRGLINEQFF
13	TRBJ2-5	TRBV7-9	CASSSTWQETQHF
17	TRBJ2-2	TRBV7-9	CASSLPKQDRGTGELFF
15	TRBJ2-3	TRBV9	CASSPNLGSTDTQYF
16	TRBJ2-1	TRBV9	CASSVGGAGEVNEQFF
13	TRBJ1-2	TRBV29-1	CSVPGQGARGYTF